This entry describes one TCR beta chain. This specimen belongs to a study of blood T cell repertoires in COVID-19. On the study more broadly: Researchers got acute and convalescent COVID-19 samples from the United States, Italy and Spain. The analysed material was cDNA or gDNA that came from T cells, B-cell-depleted T cells, or PBMCs.

TCRdb keeps only in-frame clones here, not all; method: immunoSEQ multiplex PCR. The sample lists around 250,000 clones; approximately 90% were seen once. V lost 4 bases, J lost 1 base, and 14 bases lay in between. There are 17 residues in the CDR3. The germline V gene has CDR1 SNHLY and CDR2 FYNNEI. The sequence derives from a man between 40 and 49 years old who had been exposed to COVID-19. V gene TRBV2 combines with J gene TRBJ2-6; no definite D call. Sample: PBMCs or T cells enriched from blood (not recorded which). CDR3 in amino acids: CASSVGSARSGANVLTF. The CDR3, as DNA: TGTGCCAGCAGTGTCGGTTCCGCTAGGTCTGGGGCCAACGTCCTGACTTTC.